A single T cell receptor beta chain is shown here with its context. Original analysis: Estimation of nucleated cell counts was performed using reference gene primer amplification. Generated by immunoSEQ multiplex PCR, the TCRdb table keeps only in-frame clones and is missing some. Clonal size and the V and J genes are those of that table, whereas D and trimming came from the DNA. The table has some 190,000 clones, 82% seen once; the top ten hold 6.5% to 9.5%. Trimming removed 3 bases at V and 5 bases at J, with 17 bases between. This CDR3 comprises 16 residues. Germline CDR1 and CDR2: SGHTA and FQGNSA. Seattle enrolled patients during active infection and tracked them longitudinally. The data stem from a study of blood T cell repertoires in COVID-19. The wider study: COVID-19 samples from acute and convalescent phases originated in the United States, Italy and Spain. PBMCs, B-cell-depleted T cells, or T cells were the source of the cDNA or gDNA that made up the material.

The specimen was peripheral blood. The origin of this receptor is a woman aged 55 to 70 with COVID-19, enrolled during active disease. The V and J genes are TRBV7-2 and TRBJ2-1; TRBD1 might be the D (6 bases). DNA of the CDR3: TGTGCCAGCAGCTTTACCTCAGGGGATTTCAACAATGAGCAGTTCTTC. This codes for CASSFTSGDFNNEQFF.